This T cell receptor beta chain was sequenced for a study of shared clonotypes between healthy human individuals. Broader study findings: In general, naive subsets displayed greater estimated richness than memory subsets did.

Selected positively for CCR7 and CD45RO-negative, naive CD8 cells excluded terminally differentiated effector memory CD45RA+ cells. On this clone itself: Antigen: not known.

Here immunoSEQ multiplex PCR was the method, and the copy in TCRdb shows in-frame clones only, minus some. The table includes about 2.2 million clones, about 93% detected once. V shed 3 bases, J shed 2 bases, and the junction held 5 bases outside the gene matches. Germline V gene data show CDR1 as SEHNR and CDR2 as FQNEAQ (reference sequence). This CDR3 is built from 15 residues. The origin of this receptor is a man aged 18 to 29 in good health. Some clones in this sample may be carry-over from other donors' samples. This chain links TRBV7-9 with TRBJ2-3, with TRBD2 matching over 7 bases. The sample taken for sequencing was naive CD8+ T cells from PBMCs. The CDR3 loop is CASSFAGAITDTQYF. DNA for the CDR3: TGTGCCAGCAGCTTTGCGGGAGCGATCACAGATACGCAGTATTTT.